The rows below give T cell receptor beta chains drawn from one sample of a study of shared clonotypes between healthy human individuals. TCRdb's table, derived via immunoSEQ multiplex PCR, lists solely in-frame clones and lacks some. This sample has about 690,000 clones, with 90% found just once. Sequencing was carried out using memory CD8+ T cells from PBMCs. Receptors originate from a man younger than 30 in good health. Some clones in this sample may be carry-over from other donors' samples. CDR3s include the opening cysteine and the closing phenylalanine or tryptophan. Each record gives: J gene, clone size, D gene, V gene, CDR3 DNA, CDR3 protein. D genes are given only for firm matches. Only some rows state a clone size, as once, few, many or a class for expanded clones.

TRBJ2-5 - - TRBV15 TGTGCCACCAGCACAAGGGCCGTAGGGGAAGAGACCCAGTACTTC CATSTRAVGEETQYF
TRBJ2-6 - - TRBV19 TGTGCCAGTAGTATGGATCCCCCAGGGTCCCTCTCTGGGGCCAACGTCCTGACTTTC CASSMDPPGSLSGANVLTF
TRBJ1-1 - - TRBV30 TGTGCCTGGAACCTCGGGGAATTTAACACTGAAGCTTTCTTT CAWNLGEFNTEAFF
TRBJ1-5 - - TRBV19 TGTGCCAGTAGTATGGGGGGTCTGTTAGAACAGCCCCAGCATTTT CASSMGGLLEQPQHF
TRBJ1-1 - - TRBV5-1 TGCGCCAGCAGCTTGGGAATAGCTAATAAAGCTTTCTTT CASSLGIANKAFF
TRBJ2-1 - - TRBV28 TGTGCCAGCAGCCCCTTAAGCCTAAAAGGGAGTAATGAGCAGTTCTTC CASSPLSLKGSNEQFF
TRBJ1-3 few - TRBV9 TGTGCCAGCAGCCCTACCCGCCCTGGAAACACCATATATTTT CASSPTRPGNTIYF
TRBJ1-2 - - TRBV28 TGTGCCAGCAGGCCCCAAGGCGGGGGCGCGGGGATTGGCTACACCTTC CASRPQGGGAGIGYTF
TRBJ2-7 - TRBD1 TRBV28 TGTGCCAGCAGCCCGACAGGGCACCCCTACGAGCAGTACTTC CASSPTGHPYEQYF
TRBJ2-1 - - TRBV7-3 TGTGCCAGCAGCCACCTTGTGGGGGGCGCCGGCAATGAGCAGTTCTTC CASSHLVGGAGNEQFF
TRBJ2-4 - - TRBV7-2 TGTGCCAGCAGCTATATCAGATTTGGTCTCGAAAACATTCAGTACTTC CASSYIRFGLENIQYF
TRBJ1-2 - TRBD1 TRBV13 TGTGCCAGCAGCTCCTATGGGGACAGGGAGAGGGGCTACACCTTC CASSSYGDRERGYTF
TRBJ2-1 once TRBD2 TRBV6-4 TGTGCCAGCAGACGGATTAGCGGGAGCAGCAATGAGCAGTTCTTC CASRRISGSSNEQFF
TRBJ2-7 - - TRBV21-1 TGTGCCAGCAGAGACCAGCGGGACCGTTCCTACGAGCAGTACTTC CASRDQRDRSYEQYF
TRBJ2-7 - - TRBV7-9 TGTGCCAGCAGCTCAAGTACTAGCTACGAGCAGTACTTC CASSSSTSYEQYF
TRBJ2-7 - - TRBV2 TGTGCCAGCATTGTGCGATTGGGCCTATCCTACGAGCAGTACTTC CASIVRLGLSYEQYF
TRBJ1-4 - - TRBV15 TGTGCCACCAGCAGAGCGGTGCGGGAAAATGAAAAACTGTTTTTT CATSRAVRENEKLFF
TRBJ1-4 - TRBD1 TRBV27 TGTGCCAGCAGTTTAACCAGGGGGCTTGAAAAACTGTTTTTT CASSLTRGLEKLFF
TRBJ2-7 - TRBD1 TRBV4-1 TGCGCCAGCAGCGCGGGGACAGGCGCATACTCCTACGAGCAGTACTTC CASSAGTGAYSYEQYF
TRBJ2-7 - TRBD2 TRBV15 TGTGCCACCAGCTCAAGGACTGGGGGGGGATACGAGCAGTACTTC CATSSRTGGGYEQYF
TRBJ1-3 - - TRBV19 TGTGCCAGTAGTATAGATGCAGGGGCAGGCGGAAACACCATATATTTT CASSIDAGAGGNTIYF
TRBJ1-3 - - TRBV15 TGTGCCACCAGCAGAGATCAAGTCCTGGGAAACACCATATATTTT CATSRDQVLGNTIYF
TRBJ2-3 - TRBD2 TRBV27 TGTGCCAGCAGTTTATCGAGCGGGAGGGCTAGTACAGATACGCAGTATTTT CASSLSSGRASTDTQYF
TRBJ1-3 - - TRBV5-5 TGTGCCAGCAGCCCCGGACGTTTAATTTTCGCCGATAACTCTGGAAACACCATATATTTT CASSPGRLIFADNSGNTIYF
TRBJ2-1 - - TRBV29-1 TGCAGCGTTGTGGAGCCTGGGGGTGAGCAGTTCTTC CSVVEPGGEQFF
TRBJ1-1 - - TRBV27 TGTGCCAGCAGTTTCGGGATTGGGACTGAAGCTTTCTTT CASSFGIGTEAFF
TRBJ2-5 - TRBD2 TRBV28 TGTGCCAGCACCCTCCCCAGGCTAGCGGGAGGGCTGGGCCAAGAGACCCAGTACTTC CASTLPRLAGGLGQETQYF
TRBJ2-7 - TRBD1 TRBV27 TGTGCCAGCGGTCGGACAGGGAGCTACGAGCAGTACTTC CASGRTGSYEQYF
TRBJ1-1 - TRBD1 TRBV7-2 TGTGCCAGCAGCCGACAGGGACGGAACACTGAAGCTTTCTTT CASSRQGRNTEAFF
TRBJ2-1 - - TRBV5-1 TGCGCCAGCAGCTTGGTGCCCGAATACAATGAGCAGTTCTTC CASSLVPEYNEQFF
TRBJ2-6 many - TRBV15 TGTGCCACCAGCACTCCCCTCGGGGGGGCCAACGTCCTGACTTTC CATSTPLGGANVLTF
TRBJ2-3 - TRBD2 TRBV7-6 TGTGCCAGCAGCTTAGTATTAACTAGCGGGAGGCGGGATCTGGATACGCAGTATTTT CASSLVLTSGRRDLDTQYF
TRBJ2-6 - - TRBV27 TGTGCCAGCAGTTACGCTTCTGGGGCCAACGTCCTGACTTTC CASSYASGANVLTF
TRBJ2-7 - TRBD1 TRBV28 TGTGCCAGCAGTTTCCCCGGGACAGAGACTTTCTACGAGCAGTACTTC CASSFPGTETFYEQYF
TRBJ2-5 - TRBD1 TRBV27 TGTGCCAGCAGCCGGGACAGGGGTTGGACCCAGTACTTC CASSRDRGWTQYF
TRBJ2-1 - TRBD2 TRBV9 TGTGCCAGCACCAGACTAGCGGACAATGAGCAGTTCTTC CASTRLADNEQFF
TRBJ2-6 - - TRBV7-8 TGTGCCAGCAGCATATCTGGATCTGGGGCCAACGTCCTGACTTTC CASSISGSGANVLTF
TRBJ2-7 - - TRBV29-1 TGCAGCGCCTCAGCAGAATACGAGCAGTACTTC CSASAEYEQYF
TRBJ2-7 - - TRBV6-1 TGTGCCAGCAGTGAAGAGACAGGCAGCTCCTACGAGCAGTACTTC CASSEETGSSYEQYF
TRBJ2-7 - - TRBV6-1 TGTGCCAGCAGTGAAGCTTTGAGCGGTCTACGAGAGCAGTACTTC CASSEALSGLREQYF
TRBJ1-2 - - TRBV27 TGTGCCAGCAGATCTATCTCCTATCTGGCCGGCTACACCTTC CASRSISYLAGYTF
TRBJ2-2 once - TRBV28 TGTGCCAGCAGTTTCTGGTTAGACGTATTAGGGGACTTTTGCACCGGGGAGCTGTTTTTT CASSFWLDVLGDFCTGELFF
TRBJ1-4 - - TRBV25-1 TGTGCCAGCAGTACCGGTGAGGGTTGGGAAAAACTGTTTTTT CASSTGEGWEKLFF
TRBJ2-1 - TRBD2 TRBV28 TGTGCCAGCTATTTGCGGGGGGGCGGGAATGAGCAGTTCTTC CASYLRGGGNEQFF
TRBJ1-1 - - TRBV27 TGTGCCAGCAGTTTATTGGGTCCGGGGGCTAAAAGCACTGAAGCTTTCTTT CASSLLGPGAKSTEAFF
TRBJ2-7 - - TRBV27 TGTGCCAGCAGTTCCCGGACTCACACTCCCTACGAGCAGTACTTC CASSSRTHTPYEQYF
TRBJ2-1 once - TRBV7-9 TGTGCCAGCAGCTCGCTCTTTTCGGCGGGAGAGCAGTTCTTC CASSSLFSAGEQFF
TRBJ2-5 - TRBD1 TRBV7-9 TGTGCCAGCAGCTTACCGGACAGGGGGCCAGAGACCCAGTACTTC CASSLPDRGPETQYF
TRBJ2-7 - - TRBV2 TGTGCCAGCAGTGTCAACTCCTTATCCTACGAGCAGTACTTC CASSVNSLSYEQYF
TRBJ2-7 - - TRBV27 TGTGCCAGCAGTTTACATAGGGGCTACGAGCAGTACTTC CASSLHRGYEQYF
TRBJ1-1 - TRBD1 TRBV9 TGTGCCAGCAGCCCTGGACAGGGCGGGATGAACACTGAAGCTTTCTTT CASSPGQGGMNTEAFF
TRBJ1-1 - TRBD1 TRBV19 TGTGCCAGTACTGGACCTGACAGGGTGAACACTGAAGCTTTCTTT CASTGPDRVNTEAFF
TRBJ2-2 - TRBD2 TRBV7-8 TGTGCCAGCAGCTTAGCGGTAGCGGGGGGCACCGGGGAGCTGTTTTTT CASSLAVAGGTGELFF
TRBJ1-4 once - TRBV6-5 TGTGCCAGCAGTTACCAAACGGGAACAGTAAGGGAAAAACTGTTTTTT CASSYQTGTVREKLFF
TRBJ2-7 - - TRBV19 TGTGCCAGTAGTATAGATCCAGGGTACGAGCAGTACTTC CASSIDPGYEQYF
TRBJ2-7 - - TRBV27 TGTGCCAGCAGCCCCCCAGACAGGAACGAGCAGTACTTC CASSPPDRNEQYF